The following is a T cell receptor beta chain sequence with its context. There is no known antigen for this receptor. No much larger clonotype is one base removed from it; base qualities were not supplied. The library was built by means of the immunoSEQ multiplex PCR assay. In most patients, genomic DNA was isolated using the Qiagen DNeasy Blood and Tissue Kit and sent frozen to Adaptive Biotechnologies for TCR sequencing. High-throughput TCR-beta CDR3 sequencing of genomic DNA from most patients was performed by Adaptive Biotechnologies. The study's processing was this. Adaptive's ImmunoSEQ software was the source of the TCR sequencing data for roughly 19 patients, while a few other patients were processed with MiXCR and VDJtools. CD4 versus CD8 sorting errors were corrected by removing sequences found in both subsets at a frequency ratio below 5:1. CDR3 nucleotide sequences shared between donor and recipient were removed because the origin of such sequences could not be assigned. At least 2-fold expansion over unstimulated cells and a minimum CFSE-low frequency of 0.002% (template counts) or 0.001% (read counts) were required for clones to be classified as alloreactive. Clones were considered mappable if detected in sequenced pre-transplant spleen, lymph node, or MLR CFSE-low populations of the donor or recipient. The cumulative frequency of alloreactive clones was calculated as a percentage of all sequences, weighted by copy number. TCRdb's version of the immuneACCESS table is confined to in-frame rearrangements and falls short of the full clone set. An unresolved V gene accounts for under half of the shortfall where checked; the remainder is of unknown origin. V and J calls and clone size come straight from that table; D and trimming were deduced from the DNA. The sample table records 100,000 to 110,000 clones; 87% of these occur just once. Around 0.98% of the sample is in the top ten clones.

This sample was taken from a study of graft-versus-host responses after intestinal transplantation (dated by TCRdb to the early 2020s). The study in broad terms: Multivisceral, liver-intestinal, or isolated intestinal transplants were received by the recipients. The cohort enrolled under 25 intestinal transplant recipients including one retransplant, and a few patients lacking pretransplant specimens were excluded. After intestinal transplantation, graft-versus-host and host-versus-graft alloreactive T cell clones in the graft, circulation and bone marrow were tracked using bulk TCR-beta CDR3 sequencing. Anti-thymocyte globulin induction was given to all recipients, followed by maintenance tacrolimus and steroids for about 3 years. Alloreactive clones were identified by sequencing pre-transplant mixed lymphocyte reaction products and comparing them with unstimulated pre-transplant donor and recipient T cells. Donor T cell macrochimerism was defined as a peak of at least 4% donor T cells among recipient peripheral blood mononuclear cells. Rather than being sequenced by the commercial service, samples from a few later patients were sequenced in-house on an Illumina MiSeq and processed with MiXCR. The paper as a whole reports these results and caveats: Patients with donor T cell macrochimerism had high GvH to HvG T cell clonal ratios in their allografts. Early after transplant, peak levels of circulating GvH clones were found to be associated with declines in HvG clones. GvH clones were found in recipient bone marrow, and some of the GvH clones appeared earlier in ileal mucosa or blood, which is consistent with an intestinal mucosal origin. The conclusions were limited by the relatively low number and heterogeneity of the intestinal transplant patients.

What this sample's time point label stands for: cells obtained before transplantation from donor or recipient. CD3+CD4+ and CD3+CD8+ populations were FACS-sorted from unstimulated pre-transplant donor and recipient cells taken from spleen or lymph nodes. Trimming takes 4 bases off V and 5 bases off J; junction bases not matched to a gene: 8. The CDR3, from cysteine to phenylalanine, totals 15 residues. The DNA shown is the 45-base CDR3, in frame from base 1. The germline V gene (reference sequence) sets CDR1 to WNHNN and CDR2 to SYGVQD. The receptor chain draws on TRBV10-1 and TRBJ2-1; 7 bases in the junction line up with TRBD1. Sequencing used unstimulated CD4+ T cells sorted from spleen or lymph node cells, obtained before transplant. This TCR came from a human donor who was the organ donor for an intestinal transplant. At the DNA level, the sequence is TGCGCCAGCAGTGCCCGGACAGGTTCGCACAATGAGCAGTTCTTC. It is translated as CASSARTGSHNEQFF.